This T cell receptor (beta chain) originates from a study of T-cell reconstitution after alpha-beta-depleted transplantation in children. Study findings and constraints: At day 60, the high TCRbeta diversity found in some patients originated from recipient T cells and thymic progenitors that had survived. At the one-year point after transplant, T-cell counts and TCRbeta diversity were found to come mostly from T cells that had been newly produced. The origin of alpha-beta T cells about two months after transplant was reportedly several hundred expanded graft clones.

Preparation of the TCRbeta library used unique molecular identifiers. TCRdb passed the PCR reads through MiXCR, listing each CDR3 protein once. The table records about 900,000 distinct CDR3 sequences, roughly 29% of them present only once. Remarks on this clonotype: Its antigen is still unknown.

Sample: PBMCs, mostly from graft donor cells, taken 360 days after TCRalphabeta/CD19-depleted stem cell transplant. The TCR comes from a boy less than two years old who had a stem cell transplant for SCID, so the T cells may come from the graft donor.

The CDR3 DNA reads as TGTGCCAGTAGTATCGGCAATCCCTCCTACGAGCAGTACTTC. Amino acids: CASSIGNPSYEQYF. The V call is TRBV19, the J call TRBJ2-7, with D unresolved. Trimming cost V 3 bases and J 0 bases, with 9 bases left between them. Germline V gene lookup returns CDR1 LNHDA and CDR2 SQIVND (reference sequence). The CDR3 contains 14 residues.